These 4 T cell receptor beta chains were all obtained from the same sample, sequenced in a study of OX40 agonist ivuxolimab in advanced cancers. Preparation of the library involved the immunoSEQ multiplex PCR assay. TCRdb's version of the immuneACCESS table is confined to in-frame rearrangements and falls short of the full clone set. An unresolved V gene accounts for under half of the shortfall where checked; the remainder is of unknown origin. For this sample the table gives about 96,000 clones, of which about 80% were detected only once. The ten most abundant clones make up under 7% of the sample. The source was CD4+ or CD8+ T cells sorted from blood, collected in a trial of the OX40 agonist ivuxolimab. The source is an adult with an advanced solid tumor such as melanoma, head and neck, liver or kidney cancer.

In DNA form, the CDR3 reads TGTGCCAGCCGTACAGGAACTAACTATGGCTACACCTTC. It codes for CASRTGTNYGYTF. The chain links TRBV2 to TRBJ1-2, with a possible D match to TRBD1 (5 bases). Germline CDR1 is SNHLY and CDR2 is FYNNEI. The CDR3 has 13 residues. Trimming took off 8 bases at V and 0 bases at J, with 10 bases between the two ends.

This clone turned up a few times. The chain links TRBV9 to TRBJ2-3; D unresolved. Germline lookup yields CDR1 SGDLS and CDR2 YYNGEE. CDR3 size: 16 residues. V dropped 4 bases and J dropped 2 bases, with 17 bases sitting between them. This CDR3 reads CASSPSLRAYTDTQYF. The DNA for the CDR3 is TGTGCCAGCAGCCCCAGTTTAAGGGCCTACACAGATACGCAGTATTTT.

As DNA, the CDR3 is TGTGCCAGCAGCTTGGGTGGTCCGGGCCCAAATCAGCCCCAGCATTTT. This sequence encodes CASSLGGPGPNQPQHF. This rearrangement joins TRBV5-6 to TRBJ1-5; D unresolved. Between the trimmed V and J ends, which lost 0 bases and 4 bases, there was a span of 14 bases. Germline V gives CDR1 SGHDT, CDR2 YYEEEE. This CDR3 region has 16 residues.

This clone was seen once. J is TRBJ1-6 and V is TRBV5-1, with D possibly TRBD1 on 5 matching bases. CDR3 length: 14 amino acids. Trimming pared 0 bases from V and 7 bases from J, leaving 8 bases between. Germline V gene data show CDR1 as SGHRS and CDR2 as YFSETQ. In DNA, the CDR3 is TGCGCCAGCAGCTTGGGTTCAGGGAATTCACCCCTCCACTTT. Protein sequence: CASSLGSGNSPLHF.